This T cell receptor (beta chain) originates from a study of beta chain features in type 1 diabetes. About the research overall: The study found patients and healthy donors alike in age, gender and cell yields.

cDNA synthesis used the whole RNA isolate, giving expressed TCRB sequences. Sequencing was performed with immunoSEQ multiplex PCR; in TCRdb, only in-frame clones are kept and a portion is missing. Seen here are more than 120,000 clones, approximately 13% observed once, and the top ten hold roughly 1.4%. As concerns this clone: Its antigen is not identified.

Germline CDR1 reads MNHEY; CDR2 reads SVGAGI. The CDR3 is 12 residues long. The V end was cut by 6 bases, the J end by 7 bases, with 12 bases between. Regarding the study as a whole: Patients with type 1 diabetes showed fewer VDJ junction insertions and more deletions. Researchers report that Type 1 diabetes patients had moderately but significantly shorter TCRB CDR3s across all four CD4+ subsets.

Averaging about 116 mL, one heparinised blood draw was given by each donor. The chain couples TRBV6-5 to TRBJ1-2, with a weak D call TRBD1 (5 bases). The specimen sequenced was central memory CD4+ T cells from blood. This sequence originates from a man between 18 and 29 years old with type 1 diabetes. The CDR3 nucleotides are TGTGCCAGCAGCAACGGGGGAGGTGGCTACACCTTC. Translating it yields CASSNGGGGYTF.